These 27 T cell receptor beta chains share one sample of origin, sequenced in a study of early T cells in non-severe SARS-CoV-2 infection. From the 5' RACE reads, TCRdb called clonotypes with MiXCR, one entry per CDR3 protein. The data hold about 84,000 distinct CDR3 sequences, with 9% to 13% observed a single time. The sequenced material came from whole blood. The receptors were sampled from an adult who was a healthcare worker with PCR-confirmed SARS-CoV-2 infection or an uninfected control (not recorded which).

This clonotype occurred many times. This chain joins TRBV6-5 and TRBJ2-4; D is uncertain. Between the trimmed V and J ends, which lost 0 bases and 6 bases, there was a span of 9 bases. CDR3 length: 14 residues. CDR1 is MNHEY, CDR2 SVGAGI, per germline. In nucleotides, the CDR3 is TGTGCCAGCAGTTACTCGAGCAGGTTAAACATTCAGTACTTC. Translated: CASSYSSRLNIQYF.

This clonotype has just a few counts. The gene calls are TRBV29-1 and TRBJ2-1; D possibly corresponds to TRBD1 (5 bases). The germline V and J ends were trimmed by 6 bases and 10 bases, with 10 bases remaining between them. In germline, CDR1 is SQVTM, CDR2 ANQGSEA. The CDR3 runs 10 residues. The CDR3 sequence: CSVGPGEQFF. As DNA, the CDR3 is TGCAGCGTGGGGCCCGGGGAGCAGTTCTTC.

This clonotype was counted many times. The genes are TRBV4-2 and TRBJ2-5; 9 bases map to TRBD2. Germline trimming cut 4 bases from V and 5 bases from J; bases unmatched to any gene: 17. The CDR3 spans 18 residues. Germline V CDR1 and CDR2: LGHNA, YNFKEQ. CDR3 sequence reads: CASSLVRASGTVRETQYF. DNA for the CDR3: TGTGCCAGCAGCCTAGTTAGGGCTAGCGGGACCGTGAGGGAGACCCAGTACTTC.

This clonotype was seen ten or more times. The chain links TRBV10-2 to TRBJ2-5; 8 positions match TRBD2. Germline lookup yields CDR1 WSHSY and CDR2 SAAADI. This CDR3 is 15 amino acids long. V was pared by 6 bases and J by 3 bases, with 9 bases of the junction left unmatched. The DNA for the CDR3 is TGCGCCAGCAGGGACCTCCGGGAGGGGAAAGAGACCCAGTACTTC. Its protein is CASRDLREGKETQYF.

This clonotype was counted only a few times. The V and J genes are TRBV24-1 and TRBJ2-3; 14 bases map to TRBD2. Germline V gene lookup returns CDR1 KGHDR and CDR2 SFDVKD. The CDR3 consists of 16 residues. V shed 4 bases, J shed 6 bases, and the junction held 5 bases outside the gene matches. CDR3 nucleotide sequence: TGTGCCACCAGTGAGGGGACTAGCGGGAGCGCCGATACGCAGTATTTT. This gives the protein CATSEGTSGSADTQYF.

This clonotype was picked up many times. The rearrangement uses TRBV11-1 and TRBJ2-1; 7 bases line up with TRBD2. CDR3 length: 15 residues. Germline V gene lookup returns CDR1 SGHAT and CDR2 FQDESV (reference sequence). The V segment lost 5 bases and the J segment 3 bases; nucleotides outside the gene matches: 7. CDR3 loop: CASSQSGTNYNEQFF. The CDR3 DNA reads TGTGCCAGCAGCCAGAGCGGGACTAACTACAATGAGCAGTTCTTC.

This clonotype was detected a few times. This chain links TRBV29-1 with TRBJ2-2, with 12 positions matching TRBD2. Germline values: CDR1 SQVTM, CDR2 ANQGSEA. The CDR3 length is 14 residues. With 7 bases clipped from V and 5 bases from J, the junction kept 5 bases outside the gene matches. The CDR3 bases are TGCAGCGGGACTAGCGGGAAGACTACCGGGGAGCTGTTTTTT. This codes for CSGTSGKTTGELFF.

This clonotype was seen a handful of times. V usage is TRBV7-2 and J usage is TRBJ2-4; D might be TRBD1 (5 bases). The length of the CDR3 is 13 residues. Germline CDR1 is SGHTA and CDR2 is FQGNSA. Trimming shortened V by 3 bases and J by 3 bases, and 6 bases separated the two germline ends. The DNA for the CDR3 is TGTGCCAGCAGCTTCGACAGCAAAAACATTCAGTACTTC. Translating gives CASSFDSKNIQYF. Full variable domain (remainder filled in from reference TRBV7-2 and TRBJ2-4): GAGVSQSPSNKVTEKGKDVELRCDPISGHTALYWYRQSLGQGLEFLIYFQGNSAPDKSGLPSDRFSAERTGGSVSTLTIQRTQQEDSAVYLCASSFDSKNIQYFGAGTRLSVL.

This clonotype was recorded a few times. The rearrangement joins TRBV11-2 to TRBJ2-5; TRBD2 agrees at 8 bases. The CDR3 covers 16 residues. The germline V gene encodes CDR1 SGHAT and CDR2 FQNNGV. The junction had 6 bases not matched to a gene; V was cut back by 1 base and J by 2 bases. Written as DNA, the CDR3 is TGTGCCAGCAGCTTAGGGGCTAGCGGGCGACAAGAGACCCAGTACTTC. This translates into CASSLGASGRQETQYF.

This chain links TRBV10-2 with TRBJ1-2, with 7 bases fitting TRBD1. Germline V gene data show CDR1 as WSHSY and CDR2 as SAAADI. J gave up 5 bases and V 4 bases, and 4 bases lay outside the gene matches. The CDR3 covers 13 residues. CDR3 nucleotides: TGCGCCAGCAGTGTCGACAGGGTTTATGGCTACACCTTC. Translated: CASSVDRVYGYTF.

The rearrangement links TRBV29-1 to TRBJ2-1, with D unclear. Germline assignment: CDR1 SQVTM and CDR2 ANQGSEA. V was cut by 4 bases and J by 10 bases, with 8 bases left in between. The CDR3 contains 10 residues. The DNA of the CDR3 is TGCAGCGTTGGGGCTTTGGAGCAGTTCTTC. It translates to CSVGALEQFF.

The chain is built from TRBV5-1 and TRBJ2-5; either TRBD1 or TRBD2 may supply D (5 bases each). Per the germline V gene, CDR1 is SGHRS and CDR2 is YFSETQ. Trimming shortened V by 3 bases and J by 2 bases, and 20 bases separated the two germline ends. The CDR3 covers 17 residues. This chain's CDR3 is CASSSTSPPGRQETQYF. Here the CDR3 DNA reads TGCGCCAGCAGCTCCACTTCCCCCCCGGGACGGCAAGAGACCCAGTACTTC.

This rearrangement joins TRBV12-5 to TRBJ1-1, with 10 nucleotides matching TRBD1. The CDR3 is 16 amino acids. Trimming took 0 bases from V and 3 from J; bases not matched to a gene: 4. Germline CDR1 LGHNT, CDR2 FRNRAP. CDR3 sequence (DNA): TGTGCTAGTGGTTTGGTACGGGGACAGGGGTACACTGAAGCTTTCTTT. Its translation: CASGLVRGQGYTEAFF.

This clonotype was recorded at least ten times. This rearrangement joins TRBV25-1 to TRBJ1-2, with D maybe TRBD1 (6 bases). Germline V lookup: CDR1 MGHDK, CDR2 SYGVNS. Deletions cut 4 bases from V and 4 bases from J, with 13 bases between. The CDR3 length is 14 residues. The CDR3 here is CASSAGDGVYGYTF. CDR3 nucleotides: TGTGCCAGCAGTGCAGGGGACGGCGTCTATGGCTACACCTTC.

This clonotype was observed at least ten times. This sequence joins TRBV28 and TRBJ1-3; no firm D call. The germline CDR1 and CDR2 sequences are MDHEN and SYDVKM. The CDR3 is made up of 14 amino acids. Trimming left V 3 bases short and J 2 bases short, with 8 bases between. The CDR3 region has the DNA TGTGCCAGCAGTTTCAGGAGGGCTGGAAACACCATATATTTT. It yields the protein CASSFRRAGNTIYF.

This clonotype was counted many times. The genes are TRBV20-1 and TRBJ2-7; D may correspond to TRBD1 or TRBD2 (5 bases each). Germline CDR1 reads DFQATT; CDR2 reads SNEGSKA (reference sequence). The CDR3 has 14 amino acids. V was clipped by 3 bases and J by 1 base, with 13 bases between them. CDR3: CSASVEGPSYEQYF. CDR3 nucleotides: TGCAGTGCTAGCGTTGAGGGGCCGTCCTACGAGCAGTACTTC.

The chain uses TRBV9 and TRBJ2-3; 10 bases are shared with TRBD2. With V trimmed by 8 bases and J by 1 base, 4 bases remained unmatched. CDR3 size: 14 residues. Germline V gives CDR1 SGDLS, CDR2 YYNGEE. The CDR3 bases are TGTGCCAGTGGACTAGCGGCACGCACAGATACGCAGTATTTT. This translates into CASGLAARTDTQYF.

The chain links TRBV29-1 to TRBJ2-7, with a tentative D call TRBD1 (6 bases). The germline gives CDR1 SQVTM, CDR2 ANQGSEA. The CDR3 has 13 residues. V was cut by 4 bases and J by 2 bases, with 12 bases left in between. As DNA, the CDR3 is TGCAGCGTTGGGGGGCAGGGACCCTACGAGCAGTACTTC. Translating gives CSVGGQGPYEQYF.

This clonotype has a handful of counts. V gene TRBV29-1 combines with J gene TRBJ1-2; D is perhaps TRBD1 (5 bases). The CDR3 runs to 14 residues. The V end lost 5 bases, the J end lost 2 bases, and 15 bases lay between the germline ends. Germline CDR1 reads SQVTM; CDR2 reads ANQGSEA. The CDR3 DNA reads TGCAGCGTTCGAACGGAGACAGCAAACTATGGCTACACCTTC. Translating it yields CSVRTETANYGYTF.

This clonotype was observed a handful of times. This sequence joins TRBV20-1 and TRBJ1-1; a possible D gene is TRBD1 (5 bases). This CDR3 is 14 amino acids long. V was clipped by 6 bases and J by 0 bases, with 14 bases between them. Germline V gene sequence: CDR1 DFQATT, CDR2 SNEGSKA (reference sequence). The CDR3 nucleotides are TGCAGTGCCAAACCGACAGTCATGAACACTGAAGCTTTCTTT. Protein: CSAKPTVMNTEAFF.

This clonotype has at least ten counts. The chain couples TRBV29-1 to TRBJ2-7, with 10 positions matching TRBD1. Looked up from germline, CDR1 is SQVTM and CDR2 is ANQGSEA. The CDR3 sequence is 14 residues long. With V trimmed by 5 bases and J by 3 bases, 7 bases remained unmatched. For the CDR3, the DNA is TGCAGCGTTATTGGACAGGGGGAAGTCTACGAGCAGTACTTC. Its translation is CSVIGQGEVYEQYF.

The genes are TRBV7-9 and TRBJ2-2; D is perhaps TRBD1 or TRBD2 (5 bases each). V was cut by 1 base and J by 4 bases, with 10 bases left in between. Germline lookup yields CDR1 SEHNR and CDR2 FQNEAQ (reference sequence). The CDR3 loop spans 15 amino acids. CDR3 in DNA: TGTGCCAGCAGCTTAGGCGAGGGGTTCACCGGGGAGCTGTTTTTT. Amino acids: CASSLGEGFTGELFF.

This clonotype occurred a few times. This rearrangement joins TRBV7-6 to TRBJ2-2; 7 bases agree with TRBD2. This CDR3 is 15 amino acids long. The V and J ends lost 4 bases and 3 bases, in that order; junction bases with no gene match: 5. Germline V gene sequence: CDR1 SGHVS, CDR2 FNYEAQ. This CDR3 is CASSSGGSHTGELFF. CDR3 nucleotides: TGTGCCAGCAGCTCCGGGGGGAGCCACACCGGGGAGCTGTTTTTT.

V is TRBV6-1 and J is TRBJ2-7; no clear D gene. This CDR3 is built from 9 residues. Germline V gene sequence: CDR1 MNHNS, CDR2 SASEGT. V lost 7 bases, J lost 4 bases, and 2 bases lay in between. CDR3 sequence reads: CASNYEQYF. Written as DNA, the CDR3 is TGTGCCAGCAATTACGAGCAGTACTTC.

This clonotype was seen a few times. V usage is TRBV11-3 and J usage is TRBJ1-4; tentatively, D is TRBD1 (6 bases). This CDR3 is 14 amino acids long. Per the germline V gene, CDR1 is SGHNT and CDR2 is YENEEA. V lost 5 bases and J lost 5, with 12 bases in between. The CDR3: CASSQGGLNEKLFF. The CDR3 DNA is TGTGCCAGCAGCCAAGGGGGTTTGAATGAAAAACTGTTTTTT.

There are many counts of this clonotype. The gene calls are TRBV7-2 and TRBJ2-7; 12 bases match TRBD2. Trimming removed 0 bases from V and 7 bases from J; junction bases left unmatched: 4. The CDR3 loop spans 15 amino acids. Germline V lookup: CDR1 SGHTA, CDR2 FQGNSA. CDR3 region: CASSLALAGGIEQYF. The DNA for the CDR3 is TGTGCCAGCAGCTTAGCACTAGCGGGGGGTATTGAGCAGTACTTC.

In this sample, this clonotype turned up many times. This chain joins TRBV3-1 and TRBJ2-1; D remains ambiguous. Trimming shortened V by 7 bases and J by 6 bases, and 13 bases separated the two germline ends. This CDR3 comprises 13 residues. Germline assignment: CDR1 LGHDT and CDR2 YNNKEL (reference sequence). CDR3 coding DNA: TGTGCCAGCACCCCGGGTTTCCTCAATGAGCAGTTCTTC. Amino acid sequence: CASTPGFLNEQFF.